The rows below give T cell receptor beta chains drawn from one sample of a study of blood T cell repertoires in COVID-19. Measured with immunoSEQ multiplex PCR; TCRdb has only the in-frame clones, and not every one. Found here are fewer than 300,000 clones, 90% to 95% of them singletons; the top ten hold around 2%. Sequencing used peripheral blood. The origin of the receptors is a woman aged 25 to 45 with COVID-19, enrolled during active disease. The CDR3 runs from the conserved cysteine through the conserved F or W. Each record gives: J gene, CDR3 length, V gene, D gene, clone size, CDR3 DNA, CDR3 protein. A D gene is named only where the DNA matches it firmly. Only some rows state a clone size, as once, few, many or a class for expanded clones.

>TRBJ1-2|16|TRBV28|TRBD1|.
TGTGCCAGCAGAACTATCGGACAGGAGCCTAACTATGGCTACACCTTC
CASRTIGQEPNYGYTF
>TRBJ1-1|15|TRBV19|.|.
TGTGCCAGTAGTAAAGAGGCCCAACCGAACACTGAAGCTTTCTTT
CASSKEAQPNTEAFF
>TRBJ2-7|15|TRBV6-5|TRBD1|.
TGTGCCAGCAGTCGAACCGGGACAGGGGGTTACGAGCAGTACTTC
CASSRTGTGGYEQYF
>TRBJ2-7|16|TRBV5-8|TRBD2|.
TGTGCCAGCAGCTTTATTAGCGGGCACAGCTCCTACGAGCAGTACTTC
CASSFISGHSSYEQYF
>TRBJ2-5|15|TRBV4-1|.|many
TGCGCCAGCAGCCCCTTAGGAGCGGTGGGGGAGACCCAGTACTTC
CASSPLGAVGETQYF
>TRBJ1-6|12|TRBV6-5|.|.
TGTGCCAGCAGCCTTAGTAATTCACCCCTCCACTTT
CASSLSNSPLHF
>TRBJ1-3|15|TRBV6-5|TRBD1|.
TGTGCCAGCAGAGGACAGGGCAACTCTGGAAACACCATATATTTT
CASRGQGNSGNTIYF
>TRBJ2-2|15|TRBV27|TRBD2|.
TGTGCCAGCAGTTTCCTAGCGGGAGTGCCCGGGGAGCTGTTTTTT
CASSFLAGVPGELFF
>TRBJ2-7|15|TRBV27|.|.
TGTGCCAGCAGTTCAGTCGGGGACTTAACCTACGAGCAGTACTTC
CASSSVGDLTYEQYF
>TRBJ2-7|13|TRBV29-1|TRBD1|.
TGCAGCGTTGAGGGACAGGCCGGTGGGGCGCAGTACTTC
CSVEGQAGGAQYF
>TRBJ1-1|13|TRBV19|.|few
TGTGCCAGTAGTATGCAGGTGGTCACTGAAGCTTTCTTT
CASSMQVVTEAFF
>TRBJ2-7|14|TRBV6-6|TRBD1|.
TGTGCCAGCAGTTACGGGACAGCCTTCTACGAGCAGTACTTC
CASSYGTAFYEQYF
>TRBJ1-1|13|TRBV28|.|once
TGTGCCAGCATCATCAGGGGTAACACTGAAGCTTTCTTT
CASIIRGNTEAFF
>TRBJ1-2|15|TRBV28|TRBD1|.
TGTGCCAGCAGGATCGGGGCAGGGGGCGACTATGGCTACACCTTC
CASRIGAGGDYGYTF
>TRBJ2-5|14|TRBV11-2|.|.
TGTGCCAGCAGCCCTTTCGGAGGGGGCGAGACCCAGTACTTC
CASSPFGGGETQYF
>TRBJ2-3|11|TRBV9|.|.
TGTGCCAGCAGCCTCCTAGATACGCAGTATTTT
CASSLLDTQYF
>TRBJ1-2|12|TRBV6-6|.|.
TGTGCCAGCAGTTGGACAGCATATGGCTACACCTTC
CASSWTAYGYTF
>TRBJ1-1|14|TRBV19|TRBD1|.
TGTGCCAGTACCATAGGGACACAGGGGACTGAAGCTTTCTTT
CASTIGTQGTEAFF
>TRBJ1-1|13|TRBV19|.|once
TGTGCCAGTATGCAGGGTTTCAACACTGAAGCTTTCTTT
CASMQGFNTEAFF